The following is a T cell receptor beta chain sequence with its context. This entry is derived from a study of cytomegalovirus exposure and HLA in healthy donors. Germline CDR1 is SNHLY and CDR2 is FYNNEI. The CDR3 is 15 residues long. J lost 2 bases, V lost 3 bases, and 3 bases had no gene match. It was with 60 Vbeta and 13 Jbeta primers that the PCR ran. Using immunoSEQ multiplex PCR, the repertoire was profiled, and TCRdb retains in-frame clones only, with some absent. The sample holds about 35,000 clones; around 69% are singletons and the top ten take approximately 8%. This chain uses TRBV2 with TRBJ2-1; TRBD2 agrees at 8 bases. The material sequenced was PBMCs. This clonotype originated in a woman between 25 and 40 years old in good health and CMV-seropositive. The CDR3 region has the DNA TGTGCCAGCAGTGAGGAGCGGGGGCCCTACAATGAGCAGTTCTTC. It translates to CASSEERGPYNEQFF.